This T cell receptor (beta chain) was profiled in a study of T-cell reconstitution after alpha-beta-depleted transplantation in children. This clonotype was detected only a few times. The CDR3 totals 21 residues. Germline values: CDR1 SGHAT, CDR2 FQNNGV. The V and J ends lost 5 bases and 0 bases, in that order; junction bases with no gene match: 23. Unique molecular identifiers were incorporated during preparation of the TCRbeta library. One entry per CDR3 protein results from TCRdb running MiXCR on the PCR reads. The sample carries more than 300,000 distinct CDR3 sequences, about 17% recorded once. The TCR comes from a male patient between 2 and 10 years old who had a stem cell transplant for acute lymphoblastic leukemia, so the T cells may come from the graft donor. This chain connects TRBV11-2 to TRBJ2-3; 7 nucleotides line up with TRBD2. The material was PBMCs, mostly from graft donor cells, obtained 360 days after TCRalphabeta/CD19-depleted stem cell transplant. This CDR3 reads CASSATHTYSGLPSSTDTQYF. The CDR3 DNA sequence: TGTGCCAGCAGCGCTACCCACACCTATAGCGGGTTGCCATCTAGCACAGATACGCAGTATTTT.